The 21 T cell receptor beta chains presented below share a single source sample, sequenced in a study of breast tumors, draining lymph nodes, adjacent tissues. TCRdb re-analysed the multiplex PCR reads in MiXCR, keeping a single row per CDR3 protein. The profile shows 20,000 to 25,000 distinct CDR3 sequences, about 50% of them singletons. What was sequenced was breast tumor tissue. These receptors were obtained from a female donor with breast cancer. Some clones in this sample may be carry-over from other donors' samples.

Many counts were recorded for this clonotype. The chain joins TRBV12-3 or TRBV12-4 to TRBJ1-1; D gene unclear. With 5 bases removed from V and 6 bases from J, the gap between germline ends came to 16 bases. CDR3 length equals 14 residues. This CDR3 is CASSPRESAAEAFF. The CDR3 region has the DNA TGTGCCAGCAGTCCCCGAGAGTCGGCGGCTGAAGCTTTCTTT.

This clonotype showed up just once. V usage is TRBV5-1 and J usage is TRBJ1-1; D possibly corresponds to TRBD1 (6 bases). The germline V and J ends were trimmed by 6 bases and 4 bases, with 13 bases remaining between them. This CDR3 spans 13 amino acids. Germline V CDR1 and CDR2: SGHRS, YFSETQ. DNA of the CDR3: TGCGCCAGCACCGGGGAAGGGGGCACTGAAGCTTTCTTT. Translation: CASTGEGGTEAFF.

The CDR3 region has the DNA TGTGCCAGCAGCCCGGCGGGACAGGTCGGTGACGAGCAGTACTTC. The encoded protein is CASSPAGQVGDEQYF. The chain joins TRBV11-2 to TRBJ2-7; 8 nucleotides match TRBD1. The trim removed 5 bases at V and 5 bases at J, leaving 11 bases unmatched. Germline V gives CDR1 SGHAT, CDR2 FQNNGV. There are 15 residues in the CDR3.

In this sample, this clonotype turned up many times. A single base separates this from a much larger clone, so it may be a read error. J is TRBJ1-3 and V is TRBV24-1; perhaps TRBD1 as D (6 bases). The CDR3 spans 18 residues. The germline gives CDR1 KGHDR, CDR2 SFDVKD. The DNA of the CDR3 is TGTGCCACCAGTGATTCACCACCTCGGGGGGCGTATGGAAACACCATACATTTT. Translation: CATSDSPPRGAYGNTIHF.

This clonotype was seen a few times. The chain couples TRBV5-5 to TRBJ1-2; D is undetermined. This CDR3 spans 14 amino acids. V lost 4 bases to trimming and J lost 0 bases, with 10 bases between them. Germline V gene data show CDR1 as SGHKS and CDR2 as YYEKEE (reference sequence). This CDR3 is CASSRGVANYGYTF. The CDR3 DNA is TGTGCCAGCAGCCGTGGGGTGGCTAACTATGGCTACACCTTC. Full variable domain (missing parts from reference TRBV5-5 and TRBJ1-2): DAGVTQSPTHLIKTRGQQVTLRCSPISGHKSVSWYQQVLGQGPQFIFQYYEKEERGRGNFPDRFSARQFPNYSSELNVNALLLGDSALYLCASSRGVANYGYTFGSGTRLTVV.

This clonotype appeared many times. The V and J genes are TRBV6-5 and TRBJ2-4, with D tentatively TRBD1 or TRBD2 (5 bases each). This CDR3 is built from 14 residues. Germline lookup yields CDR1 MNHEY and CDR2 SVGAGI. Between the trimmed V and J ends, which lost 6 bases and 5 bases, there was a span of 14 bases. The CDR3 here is CASRSGPPENIQYF. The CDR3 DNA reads TGTGCCAGCAGATCGGGACCGCCGGAAAACATTCAGTACTTC.

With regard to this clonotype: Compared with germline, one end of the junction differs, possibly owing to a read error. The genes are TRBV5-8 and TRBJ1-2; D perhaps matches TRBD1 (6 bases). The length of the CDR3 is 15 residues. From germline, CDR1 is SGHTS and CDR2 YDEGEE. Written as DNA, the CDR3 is TGTGCCGGCAGCTTGGGAACCCCGGACAGATATGGCTACACCTTC. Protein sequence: CAGSLGTPDRYGYTF.

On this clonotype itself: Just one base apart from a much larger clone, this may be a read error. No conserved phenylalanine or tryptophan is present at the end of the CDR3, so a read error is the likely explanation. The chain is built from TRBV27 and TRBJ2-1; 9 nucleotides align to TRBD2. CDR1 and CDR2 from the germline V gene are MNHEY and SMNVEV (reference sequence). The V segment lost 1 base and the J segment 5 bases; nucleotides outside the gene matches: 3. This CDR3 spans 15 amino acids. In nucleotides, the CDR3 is TGTGCCAGCAGTTTATTAGCGGGAGTAAACAATGAGCAGTTCCTC. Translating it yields CASSLLAGVNNEQFL.

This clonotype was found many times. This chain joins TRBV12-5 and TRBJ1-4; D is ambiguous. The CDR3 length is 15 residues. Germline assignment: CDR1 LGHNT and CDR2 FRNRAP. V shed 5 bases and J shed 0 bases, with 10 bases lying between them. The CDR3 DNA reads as TGTGCTAGTGGTGACTCAAGTGCAACTAATGAAAAACTGTTTTTT. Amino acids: CASGDSSATNEKLFF.

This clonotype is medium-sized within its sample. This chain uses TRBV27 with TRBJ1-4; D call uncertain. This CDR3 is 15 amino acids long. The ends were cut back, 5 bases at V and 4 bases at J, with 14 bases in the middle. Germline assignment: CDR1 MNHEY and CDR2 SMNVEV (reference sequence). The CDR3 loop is CASSHRGDNNEKLFF. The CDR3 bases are TGTGCCAGCAGTCACCGGGGAGACAATAATGAAAAACTGTTTTTT.

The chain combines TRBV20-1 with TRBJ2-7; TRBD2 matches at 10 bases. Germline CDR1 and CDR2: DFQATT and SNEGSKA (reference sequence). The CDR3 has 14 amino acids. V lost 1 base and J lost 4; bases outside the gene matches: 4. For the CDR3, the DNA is TGCAGTGCTAGAGGGACTAGCGGATGGTACGAGCAGTACTTC. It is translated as CSARGTSGWYEQYF.

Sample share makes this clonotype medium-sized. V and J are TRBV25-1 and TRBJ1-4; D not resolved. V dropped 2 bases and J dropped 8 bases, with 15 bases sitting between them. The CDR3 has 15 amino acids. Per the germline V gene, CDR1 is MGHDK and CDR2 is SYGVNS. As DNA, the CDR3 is TGTGCCAGCAGTGAAGAGGGTTACGGAGGGGAAAAACTGTTTTTT. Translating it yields CASSEEGYGGEKLFF.

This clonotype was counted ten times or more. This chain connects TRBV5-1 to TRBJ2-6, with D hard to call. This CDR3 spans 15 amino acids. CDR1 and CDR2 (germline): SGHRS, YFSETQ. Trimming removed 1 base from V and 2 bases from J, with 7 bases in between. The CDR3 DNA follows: TGCGCCAGCAGCTTGTCTAGTCCTGGGGCCAACGTCCTGACTTTC. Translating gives CASSLSSPGANVLTF.

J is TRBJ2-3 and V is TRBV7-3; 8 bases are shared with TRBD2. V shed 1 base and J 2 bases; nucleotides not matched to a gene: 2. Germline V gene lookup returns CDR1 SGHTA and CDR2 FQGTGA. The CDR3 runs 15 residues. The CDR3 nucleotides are TGTGCCAGCAGCTTAAGCGGGAGGACCACAGATACGCAGTATTTT. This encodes CASSLSGRTTDTQYF.

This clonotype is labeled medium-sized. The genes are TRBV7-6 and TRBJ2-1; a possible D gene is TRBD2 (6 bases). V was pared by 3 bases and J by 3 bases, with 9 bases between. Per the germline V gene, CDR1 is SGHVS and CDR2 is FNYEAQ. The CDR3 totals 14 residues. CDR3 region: CASSFGGDYNEQFF. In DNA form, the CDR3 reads TGTGCCAGCAGCTTCGGCGGGGACTACAATGAGCAGTTCTTC.

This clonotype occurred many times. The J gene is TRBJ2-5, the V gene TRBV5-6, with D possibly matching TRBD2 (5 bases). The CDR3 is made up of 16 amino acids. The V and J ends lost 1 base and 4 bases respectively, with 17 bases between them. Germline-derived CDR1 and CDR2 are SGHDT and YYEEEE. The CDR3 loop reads CASSLLAQLAVETQYF. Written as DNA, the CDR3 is TGTGCCAGCAGCTTGTTAGCGCAGCTTGCCGTAGAGACCCAGTACTTC.

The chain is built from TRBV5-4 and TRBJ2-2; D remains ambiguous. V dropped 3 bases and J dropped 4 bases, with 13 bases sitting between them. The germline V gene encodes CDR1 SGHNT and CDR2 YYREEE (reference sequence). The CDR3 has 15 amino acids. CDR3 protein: CASSWAFVSTGELFF. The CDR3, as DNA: TGTGCCAGCAGCTGGGCCTTTGTTAGCACCGGGGAGCTGTTTTTT.

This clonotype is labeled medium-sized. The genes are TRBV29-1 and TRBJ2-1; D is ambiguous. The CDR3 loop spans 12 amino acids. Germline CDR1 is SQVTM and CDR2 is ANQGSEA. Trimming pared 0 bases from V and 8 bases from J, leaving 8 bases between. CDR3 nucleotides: TGCAGCGTTGAAGATGCCGGTTATGAGCAGTTCTTC. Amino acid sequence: CSVEDAGYEQFF.

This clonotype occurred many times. The CDR3 region has the DNA TGTGCCAGCAGCGTAGGCAACGTCCGGTCTTCAGATACGCAGTATTTT. This encodes CASSVGNVRSSDTQYF. The chain uses TRBV9 and TRBJ2-3; D ambiguous. V dropped 0 bases and J dropped 4 bases, with 15 bases sitting between them. From germline, CDR1 is SGDLS and CDR2 YYNGEE. The CDR3 consists of 16 residues.

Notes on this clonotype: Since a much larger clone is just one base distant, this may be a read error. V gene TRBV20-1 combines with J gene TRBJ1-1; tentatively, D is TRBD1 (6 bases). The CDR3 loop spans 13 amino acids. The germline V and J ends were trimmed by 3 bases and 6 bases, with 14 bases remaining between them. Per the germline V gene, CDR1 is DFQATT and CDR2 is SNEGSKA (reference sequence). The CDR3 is CSARGAGDAEAFF. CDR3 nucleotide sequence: TGCAGTGCTAGGGGAGCAGGGGACGCTGAAGCTTTCTTT.

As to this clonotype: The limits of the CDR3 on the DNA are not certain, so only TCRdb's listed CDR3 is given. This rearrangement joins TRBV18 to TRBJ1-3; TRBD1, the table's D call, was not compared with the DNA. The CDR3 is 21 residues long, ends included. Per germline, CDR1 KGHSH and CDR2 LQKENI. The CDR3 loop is CASSLQPERGYTFDYRNTTYF.